The subject of this entry is one TCR beta chain. Its antigen remains undetermined. It has no much larger one-base neighbor in the sample; base qualities were not kept. This sample is part of a study of Graves' ophthalmopathy and Graves' hyperthyroidism (dated by TCRdb to 2017 to 2018). Regarding the study in general: A patient counted as having stable hyperthyroidism if there was no progression to ophthalmopathy within 18 months of follow-up. To explore V-J signatures that separate ophthalmopathy from hyperthyroidism, a discovery set of fewer than 110 patients was enrolled, consisting of 40 to 45 with ophthalmopathy and roughly 60 with stable hyperthyroidism. T-cell repertoires of thyroid tissue and blood were compared in 5 or 6 hyperthyroidism patients. For independent validation, a separate cohort was made up of approximately 19 hyperthyroidism patients plus 17 patients who later progressed from hyperthyroidism to ophthalmopathy. Once sampling was done, hyperthyroidism patients were given methimazole at a starting dose of 30 mg daily, while ophthalmopathy patients were given high-dose intravenous methylprednisolone. The study used signatures of the TCR beta repertoire to tell Graves' ophthalmopathy apart from Graves' hyperthyroidism and to predict which patients would progress to ophthalmopathy. In total, 135 blood samples were TCR-sequenced: around 42 ophthalmopathy, 75 hyperthyroidism and some 17 hyperthyroidism-to-ophthalmopathy patients. Points the paper makes about the study in general: In cross-validation, the 13-signature model distinguished ophthalmopathy from stable hyperthyroidism with approximately 88% sensitivity and almost 83% specificity, and in the test set the corresponding values were roughly 80% and 75%. Most of the expanded thyroid clonotypes with a frequency above 0.001 were also detected in blood, and it was suggested that the thyroid immune response may be reflected by blood repertoires. No statistical method was used to set the sample size in advance, and the investigators knew which group each participant was assigned to. In validation, the model predicted ophthalmopathy progression with more than 55% sensitivity and approximately 75% specificity; approximately 12 predicted patients were CT-confirmed with GO in a median of 6.5 months.

Hyperthyroidism patients were newly diagnosed, were aged 18 to 65 years, and had a disease duration under 2 months. Patients with other autoimmune diseases, uncontrolled infections, pregnancy or lactation were excluded. Diagnosis relied on clinical symptoms, serum thyroxine, TRAb, thyroid ultrasound and orbital computed tomography. Trizol reagent was used to extract the total RNA, and its quality was then checked on an Agilent 2100 Bioanalyzer. The junction shows trimming of 5 bases on V and 4 bases on J, and the gene matches do not reach 6 bases of it. The CDR3 sequence holds 16 residues, the cysteine and phenylalanine included. The DNA shown is the 48-base CDR3, in frame from base 1. From a lookup of the germline V gene (reference sequence), CDR1 and CDR2 are SSHAT and FNYEAQ. TCR beta CDR3 regions were amplified from RNA transcripts for repertoire sequencing. The first round of RT-PCR was done with HTBI primers and the Qiagen OneStep RT-PCR kit, and was followed by a second round of multiplex PCR, then size selection and purification. The libraries underwent paired-end sequencing with 100 bp reads on an Illumina HiSeq2000. In the original analysis: SOAPnuke was used to process the reads, throwing out any read that had adapters, had uncalled bases, had a mean Phred below 15, or lacked an exact constant-primer or identifier match. COPE v1.2.5 was used to merge the high-quality paired reads. Clonotypes were defined as unique nucleotide sequences and were aligned to IMGT TRB V, D and J references using MiTCR v1.1. The analysis was limited to V-J combinations with a frequency above 0.0001, which together covered 99.2% of the repertoires. For each V-J combination, a TCR clonal expansion and chaos score was defined as the ratio of F50 clonal expansion to chaos observed in the TCRdist matrix. Welch's t-statistics and random forest were used to reduce features to over ten V-J combinations, which were fed into a naive Bayes classifier. The similarity between thyroid and blood repertoires was quantified using the Morisita-Horn index. TCRdb reran the public reads through fastp at Q25 and MiXCR, keeping productive beta chains. Rows merge per CDR3 protein into single entries with the most common DNA and genes. TCRdb, not the authors, supplied the V and J calls. The sample yields approximately 1.2 million distinct CDR3 sequences; about 36% were counted once. The ten most abundant clones make up around 10% of the sample.

The sequencing input was peripheral blood or thyroid tissue (not recorded which). The receptor comes from an adult man with Graves' hyperthyroidism. The receptor chain draws on TRBV7-7 and TRBJ2-5; 14 central bases correspond to TRBD2. The CDR3 region has the sequence CASSKGLAGDRETQYF. The nucleotide sequence is TGTGCCAGCAGCAAGGGACTAGCGGGGGACCGAGAGACCCAGTACTTC.